This T cell receptor (beta chain) was retrieved from a study of cytomegalovirus exposure and HLA in healthy donors listed by TCRdb under 2017. Study-wide context: According to an earlier analysis of 550 to 700 of the donors, about 179 million T cells yielded 117 million unique TCR beta sequences and 250 to 350 Gb of sequence data. Rather than drawing on any new phenotypic data, the later analysis identified candidate immune exposures from TCR beta sequences and the way those sequences occurred across donors. The study aimed to test whether signatures of past pathogen exposure could be identified by cataloging public T cell receptors. Class I and class II HLA loci were covered by the typing at four-digit resolution. Genome-wide SNP genotypes for about 60% of the 666 donors were used in a later genetic analysis, which treated that subset as a discovery cohort. The number of typed donors differed by locus: about 629-630 for A, B, C, DRB1 and DQB1; 522 for DQA1; around 580 for DPA1; and roughly 490 for DPB1. Because of strong linkage in the cohort, roughly five DR-DQ haplotypes were treated as single units for association and clustering. A separate validation cohort of roughly 120 different subjects was used in addition to the approximately 700-subject first cohort. Roughly 300 gigabases of sequencing data and approximately 80 million unique TCR sequences were included in an early release covering 550 to 800 HLA-typed donors. Every discovery cohort repertoire had been produced on one sequencing platform. The study used immunosequencing to profile the T cell repertoires of 600 to 850 subjects and linked those repertoires to cytomegalovirus serostatus. In an earlier analysis of roughly 600 of the donors, high-throughput TCR beta sequencing was used to judge whether each TCR beta V gene segment behaved as functional or pseudogenic. To predict cytomegalovirus infection status, the study brought together high-throughput TCR immunosequencing, statistical association of individual TCRs with disease status, and machine learning. To study patterns of TCR occurrence, a later analysis re-analyzed previously published TCR beta repertoires from under 750 donors and added high-resolution HLA genotyping. Donor age, sex, ethnicity and CMV serostatus were collected together with the repertoire data. Across 398 genotyped donors of the cohort, an average of approximately 240,000 unique TCR beta nucleotide sequences per donor were sequenced, and around 20% of those sequences were non-productive. Among the roughly 410 genotyped donors, about 85% belonged to the genetic ancestry cluster associated with self-reported Caucasian donors. What the work shows at the level of the full study, not this receptor alone: A few of the identified cytomegalovirus-associated TCR beta chains were confirmed in vitro to be specific for cytomegalovirus antigens. Immune exposure information for the cohort was limited to CMV serostatus. Compared with the approximately 710-donor mean, donors in an Asian-associated ancestry cluster had fewer N-insertions in productive TCRs, according to a later genetic analysis. According to a later analysis, TCR association rates differed among HLA loci, with DRB1 alleles showing the most associated TCRs and HLA-C alleles showing the fewest. A later analysis found that HLA-associated TCR beta chains were more clonally expanded and had lower generation probabilities than equally common non-associated chains. The study listed 150 to 200 TCR beta chains as associated with cytomegalovirus. The sequencing pipeline was judged likely to have produced a cluster of highly shared sequence variants as a technical artifact. An association between a missense DCLRE1C variant and V-gene and J-gene trimming of TCR beta chains was found in a later genetic analysis and replicated in an independent cohort. According to the authors, the approach could potentially be generalized to other disease states and immunological phenotypes. This cohort had only TCR beta chains sequenced, and the lack of alpha or paired-chain data limited which features could be detected. In an earlier analysis of 587 of the donors, most TCR beta V segments were observed in productive rearrangements about 90% or about 30% of the time, broadly matching IMGT annotations. Because HLA typing was missing for some donors at each locus, association tests included only the typed subset. The classifier was reported to diagnose cytomegalovirus status with high specificity and sensitivity in both the original and validation cohorts. The 87-base-pair reads could not distinguish some IMGT-functional V segments, including TRBV6-2 and TRBV6-3, so those segments were excluded. The earlier analysis of 450 to 700 of the donors excluded approximately 17 rarely observed V segments, including chromosome 9 orphons, because counts were too low. Most TCR sequences were observed very rarely across donors, whereas some public TCRs were present in many individuals. A later analysis reported that several top co-occurrence clusters appeared linked to parvovirus B19, influenza, CMV and Epstein-Barr virus. Assigning TCR associations to individual alleles was difficult when HLA alleles, especially DR and DQ, strongly co-occurred. A later analysis found that most CMV-associated TCR beta chains appeared HLA-restricted, with HLA associations seemingly driven largely by CMV exposure. A further reported finding was that TCR beta sequences accurately predicted the HLA-A and HLA-B alleles for most subjects in the first cohort. In a later analysis, some 18,000 TCR beta sequences were associated with specific HLA alleles at a false discovery rate of 0.05. Linkage disequilibrium might explain the correlated functional status among segregating V segments, but an unknown experimental factor could not be excluded. Roughly uniform sequencing depth across donors was assumed in presence/absence analyses, although this assumption may not hold.

In total, roughly 670 healthy bone marrow donors made up the cohort. All cohort members were sampled while nominally healthy, although unrecorded immune exposures were likely present. The donor was CMV seropositive and was included in the group of 250 to 350 seropositive cohort members. Each donor provided a peripheral blood sample, and peripheral blood mononuclear cells were used for TCR beta sequencing. Genomic DNA extraction from the blood cell samples was performed with the Qiagen DNeasy Blood Extraction Kit. Concerning this clone: The antigen this receptor binds is unknown. Base-call qualities are not available, and no considerably larger clone is one nucleotide away.

Library preparation used the immunoSEQ multiplex PCR assay. For the multiplex PCR, a mixture combining 60 forward primers for TCR Vbeta segments and 13 reverse primers for TCR Jbeta segments was used. The CDR3 region of rearranged TCR beta genes was amplified from genomic DNA by a multiplex PCR assay. On the Illumina HiSeq System, the amplified TCR beta libraries were sequenced as 87-base-pair reads. Per the original workflow: Across the 670 or so repertoires, a later analysis counted 78 million or so unique TCR beta chains, approximately 10 million of which were shared by at least two donors. A nearest-neighbor algorithm error-corrected the raw reads and collapsed the reads into unique sequences, merging closely related sequences to remove PCR and sequencing errors. To assign V, D and J gene segments, CDR3 sequences were aligned to IMGT reference sequences. For a sequence to be retained, at least a six-nucleotide match to both a V gene segment and a J gene segment was required. Rearrangements were called productive when the CDR3 lacked stop codons and stayed in frame with V and J; all others were non-productive. Following IMGT convention, CDR3 was defined as the stretch from the second conserved V-encoded cysteine up to the conserved J-encoded phenylalanine. In an earlier analysis of around 640 of the donors, sequences lacking an unambiguous match to a single V gene segment were excluded. An earlier analysis of over 450 of the donors classified V segments as functional when productive rearrangements were above 56.7% and as segregating when the standard deviation between donors was above 5%. A statistical classification framework was built to diagnose cytomegalovirus status from the catalog of TCR beta chain sequences. V and J gene assignment, in a later analysis, came from comparing TCR nucleotide sequences with IMGT/GENE-DB human TR gene sequences. A later analysis assigned CDR3 sequences and most-parsimonious VDJ recombination scenarios with the TCRdist pipeline. In a later analysis, every TCR beta chain was defined by the combination of its CDR3 amino acid sequence and its V-gene family, and reads without a unique V-gene family were dropped. As a way to deal with suspected cross-contamination and a sequencing artifact, a later analysis dropped 450 to 700 nucleotide sequences that were highly shared and had low generation probability. For each public chain, a later analysis derived a clonal expansion index from normalized ranks of inferred template counts within each repertoire. In a later analysis, generation probabilities were computed using a VDJ recombination model fitted to out-of-frame rearrangements, and the results were checked against IGoR. In a later analysis, hypergeometric tests were used to score TCR-TCR, TCR-HLA and TCR-CMV co-occurrence, with a repertoire-size bias correction applied to TCR pairs. False discovery rates were estimated in a later analysis by permuting HLA or CMV assignments 20 times. In a later analysis, co-occurring TCRs were grouped with DBSCAN, and TCRdist sequence similarity was added when clustering was performed within HLA-allele-positive subsets. Co-occurrence clustering excluded repertoires with fewer than 30,000 or more than 120,000 public chains, plus five with anomalous nucleotide sharing. Held by TCRdb, this immuneACCESS table contains in-frame sequences only and omits some clones. Under half of the omission traces to an unresolved V gene where checked; the cause of the rest is unknown. The V and J calls and clone size were taken over from that table, and D and trimming were inferred from the DNA. This sample has 80,000 to 95,000 clones in its table, and just under 70% of those were observed once. Together, the top ten hold roughly 15% of the sample.

Compared with germline, V lacks 2 bases and J lacks 5 bases; bases without a gene match: 5. Sequences SGHNT (CDR1) and YENEEA (CDR2) are obtained from the germline V gene. From cysteine to phenylalanine, the CDR3 is 14 amino acids long. This entry keeps only the CDR3 DNA: 42 bases, framed from base 1. The chain uses TRBV11-3 and TRBJ2-7, and 8 bases in between align with TRBD1. Sequenced material: PBMCs. The sequence was obtained from a woman aged 50 to 60 in good health and CMV-seropositive. The CDR3 in this case is CASSLIRGLDEQYF. The bases are TGTGCCAGCAGCTTAATCAGGGGGCTTGACGAGCAGTACTTC.